One and the same sample provided the 20 T cell receptor beta chains below, sequenced in a study of cytomegalovirus exposure and HLA in healthy donors. PCR involved 60 Vbeta and 13 Jbeta primers. The data were produced by immunoSEQ multiplex PCR, yet TCRdb's version contains in-frame clones alone and is incomplete. The sample has under 200,000 clones, roughly 70% seen once. Sequencing was performed on PBMCs. The source of these receptors is a woman younger than 35 in good health and CMV-seropositive.

The chain recombines TRBV18 with TRBJ2-1; 7 nucleotides agree with TRBD2. After removal of 6 bases from V and 8 bases from J, the junction contained 1 base not matched to a gene. The CDR3 is 11 residues long. Germline loops: CDR1 KGHSH, CDR2 LQKENI. The CDR3 protein is CASSGLDEQFF. The CDR3 DNA follows: TGTGCCAGCTCCGGACTAGATGAGCAGTTCTTC.

The rearrangement links TRBV5-1 to TRBJ2-5; TRBD1 matches at 8 bases. Germline V gives CDR1 SGHRS, CDR2 YFSETQ. V was pared by 4 bases and J by 1 base, with 6 bases of the junction left unmatched. This CDR3 is built from 15 residues. The CDR3 sequence: CASSALGQGQETQYF. CDR3 bases: TGCGCCAGCAGCGCGCTCGGACAGGGCCAAGAGACCCAGTACTTC.

The rearrangement uses TRBV27 and TRBJ2-2; 15 bases line up with TRBD2. CDR1 is MNHEY and CDR2 is SMNVEV in the germline V gene (reference sequence). The CDR3 length is 17 residues. V shed 3 bases and J 5 bases; nucleotides not matched to a gene: 4. The CDR3 DNA sequence: TGTGCCAGCAGTTTGGGGGGGACTAGCGGGGGGACCGGGGAGCTGTTTTTT. Translating gives CASSLGGTSGGTGELFF.

V gene TRBV15 combines with J gene TRBJ1-5, with TRBD1 as a possible D gene (5 bases). CDR3 size: 15 residues. V gave up 2 bases and J gave up 3 bases, with 11 bases separating them. Looked up from germline, CDR1 is LNHNV and CDR2 is YYDKDF (reference sequence). CDR3 sequence (DNA): TGTGCCACCAGCAGACAGGACAAGTACAATCAGCCCCAGCATTTT. This translates into CATSRQDKYNQPQHF. The whole variable domain, filled in from reference TRBV15 and TRBJ1-5, reads DAMVIQNPRYQVTQFGKPVTLSCSQTLNHNVMYWYQQKSSQAPKLLFHYYDKDFNNEADTPDNFQSRRPNTSFCFLDIRSPGLGDTAMYLCATSRQDKYNQPQHFGDGTRLSIL.

The chain is built from TRBV27 and TRBJ1-1; maybe TRBD1 (5 bases). V was pared by 2 bases and J by 7 bases, with 17 bases between. The CDR3 has 15 amino acids. Germline V CDR1 and CDR2: MNHEY, SMNVEV (reference sequence). The CDR3 region is CASSLGGGGVLEAFF. CDR3 DNA sequence: TGTGCCAGCAGTTTAGGCGGGGGAGGGGTACTTGAAGCTTTCTTT.

This chain uses TRBV6-1 with TRBJ1-2; D possibly corresponds to TRBD1 (6 bases). V lost 2 bases to trimming and J lost 7 bases, with 8 bases between them. The CDR3 contains 12 residues. Looked up from germline, CDR1 is MNHNS and CDR2 is SASEGT. CDR3: CASSERGGGYTF. The CDR3 DNA reads TGTGCCAGCAGTGAACGAGGGGGTGGCTACACCTTC.

The chain has TRBV11-2 and TRBJ2-1; the match to TRBD2 covers 9 bases. The CDR3 contains 15 residues. Trimming cost V 2 bases and J 7 bases; bases outside gene matches: 6. Germline V gene lookup returns CDR1 SGHAT and CDR2 FQNNGV. Written as DNA, the CDR3 is TGTGCCAGCAGCTTAACCGGCGGGGGGGCGAATGAGCAGTTCTTC. Its protein product is CASSLTGGGANEQFF.

This clone has a handful of counts. This chain joins TRBV2 and TRBJ1-4; 9 nucleotides line up with TRBD1. After removal of 5 bases from V and 10 bases from J, the junction contained 8 bases not matched to a gene. Per the germline V gene, CDR1 is SNHLY and CDR2 is FYNNEI. The CDR3 sequence is 14 residues long. The CDR3 here is CASSPKGQGGKLFF. The CDR3 bases are TGTGCCAGCAGTCCGAAGGGACAGGGTGGAAAACTGTTTTTT.

This clone has just a few counts. Other nucleotide sequences in the sample specify the same CDR3. This chain joins TRBV7-2 and TRBJ1-4, with 10 positions matching TRBD1. Germline assignment: CDR1 SGHTA and CDR2 FQGNSA. Trimming at V came to 5 bases and at J to 6 bases, leaving 3 bases not matched to a gene. The CDR3 is 14 amino acids. In nucleotides, the CDR3 is TGTGCCAGCAGCCCGGGGACAGGGGATGAAAAACTGTTTTTT. It codes for CASSPGTGDEKLFF.

The chain is built from TRBV11-2 and TRBJ2-1; the match to TRBD1 covers 7 bases. The CDR3 runs to 14 residues. Germline V gene sequence: CDR1 SGHAT, CDR2 FQNNGV. The J segment lost 7 bases and the V segment lost 2 bases, leaving 5 bases of the junction unmatched. The CDR3 loop is CASSLRGLGNEQFF. The CDR3 nucleotides are TGTGCCAGCAGCTTAAGGGGGCTGGGGAATGAGCAGTTCTTC.

The chain joins TRBV15 to TRBJ1-3, with D maybe TRBD1 (6 bases). This CDR3 region has 16 residues. Germline assignment: CDR1 LNHNV and CDR2 YYDKDF (reference sequence). With 1 base removed from V and 4 bases from J, the gap between germline ends came to 14 bases. As DNA, the CDR3 is TGTGCCACCAGCAGAGGACAGGCTCAACTCGGAAACACCATATATTTT. This encodes CATSRGQAQLGNTIYF. Full variable domain (rest looked up from reference TRBV15 and TRBJ1-3): DAMVIQNPRYQVTQFGKPVTLSCSQTLNHNVMYWYQQKSSQAPKLLFHYYDKDFNNEADTPDNFQSRRPNTSFCFLDIRSPGLGDTAMYLCATSRGQAQLGNTIYFGEGSWLTVV.

V is TRBV6-5 and J is TRBJ1-2; D ambiguous. With 10 bases removed from V and 7 bases from J, the gap between germline ends came to 22 bases. This CDR3 has 14 residues. The V gene's germline CDR1 is MNHEY and CDR2 SVGAGI. CDR3 region: CATYQRALTLGYTF. CDR3 sequence (DNA): TGTGCCACTTACCAGCGGGCCCTAACCCTTGGCTACACCTTC.

The sample holds one count of this clone. CDR3 amino acids: CASSQVGLYEQYF. CDR3 DNA: TGTGCCAGCAGCCAAGTCGGTCTCTACGAGCAGTACTTC. This rearrangement joins TRBV6-1 to TRBJ2-7; D ambiguous. V lost 6 bases, J lost 3 bases, and 12 bases lay in between. Germline V gene lookup returns CDR1 MNHNS and CDR2 SASEGT. The CDR3 has 13 residues.

The rearrangement links TRBV19 to TRBJ2-3; D is possibly TRBD1 (8 bases). Germline V CDR1 and CDR2: LNHDA, SQIVND (reference sequence). Trimming took 6 bases from V and 6 from J, leaving 16 bases between them. The CDR3 covers 14 residues. The CDR3 region is CASSRQGRGDTQYF. CDR3 coding DNA: TGTGCCAGTAGCAGACAGGGGAGGGGGGATACGCAGTATTTT.

This clone was counted once. The chain is built from TRBV14 and TRBJ2-5; 7 bases align to TRBD2. The CDR3 length is 15 residues. CDR1 is SGHDN, CDR2 FVKESK, per germline. After removal of 0 bases from V and 3 bases from J, the junction contained 4 bases not matched to a gene. CDR3 bases: TGTGCCAGCAGCCAAGATATGGGGGGGAAAGAGACCCAGTACTTC. Protein sequence: CASSQDMGGKETQYF.

The V gene is TRBV27, the J gene TRBJ1-1, with D uncertain. This CDR3 is built from 14 residues. From germline, CDR1 is MNHEY and CDR2 SMNVEV (reference sequence). Deletions cut 6 bases from V and 1 base from J, with 12 bases between. CDR3 residues: CASRLDVGNTEAFF. CDR3 coding DNA: TGTGCCAGCAGGCTAGACGTCGGGAACACTGAAGCTTTCTTT.

This sequence joins TRBV5-8 and TRBJ2-2; TRBD1 matches 7 bases. The J segment lost 1 base and the V segment lost 1 base, leaving 1 base of the junction unmatched. This CDR3 region has 15 residues. Per germline, CDR1 SGHTS and CDR2 YDEGEE. The CDR3 DNA reads as TGTGCCAGCAGCTTGTACAGGGGGAACACCGGGGAGCTGTTTTTT. Its protein is CASSLYRGNTGELFF.

The rearrangement uses TRBV6-1 and TRBJ2-5; TRBD1 aligns across 10 bases. Germline V CDR1 and CDR2: MNHNS, SASEGT. This CDR3 is built from 14 residues. V gave up 8 bases and J gave up 5 bases; unmatched junction bases: 8. This CDR3 is CASPGTGAQETQYF. The CDR3 region has the DNA TGTGCCAGCCCCGGGACAGGGGCGCAGGAGACCCAGTACTTC.

This sequence joins TRBV4-3 and TRBJ2-5; TRBD1 aligns across 7 bases. Germline V gene lookup returns CDR1 LGHNA and CDR2 YSLEER. The CDR3 length is 15 residues. After removal of 0 bases from V and 0 bases from J, the junction contained 1 base not matched to a gene. The CDR3 DNA reads as TGCGCCAGCAGCCAAGAAGGGACAGACCAAGAGACCCAGTACTTC. It encodes CASSQEGTDQETQYF.

The chain uses TRBV5-4 and TRBJ2-3, with D perhaps TRBD1 (5 bases). This CDR3 spans 14 amino acids. Germline values: CDR1 SGHNT, CDR2 YYREEE (reference sequence). Between the trimmed V and J ends, which lost 4 bases and 0 bases, there was a span of 9 bases. In DNA, the CDR3 is TGTGCCAGCAGCAAGGACATTAGCACAGATACGCAGTATTTT. Its protein product is CASSKDISTDTQYF.